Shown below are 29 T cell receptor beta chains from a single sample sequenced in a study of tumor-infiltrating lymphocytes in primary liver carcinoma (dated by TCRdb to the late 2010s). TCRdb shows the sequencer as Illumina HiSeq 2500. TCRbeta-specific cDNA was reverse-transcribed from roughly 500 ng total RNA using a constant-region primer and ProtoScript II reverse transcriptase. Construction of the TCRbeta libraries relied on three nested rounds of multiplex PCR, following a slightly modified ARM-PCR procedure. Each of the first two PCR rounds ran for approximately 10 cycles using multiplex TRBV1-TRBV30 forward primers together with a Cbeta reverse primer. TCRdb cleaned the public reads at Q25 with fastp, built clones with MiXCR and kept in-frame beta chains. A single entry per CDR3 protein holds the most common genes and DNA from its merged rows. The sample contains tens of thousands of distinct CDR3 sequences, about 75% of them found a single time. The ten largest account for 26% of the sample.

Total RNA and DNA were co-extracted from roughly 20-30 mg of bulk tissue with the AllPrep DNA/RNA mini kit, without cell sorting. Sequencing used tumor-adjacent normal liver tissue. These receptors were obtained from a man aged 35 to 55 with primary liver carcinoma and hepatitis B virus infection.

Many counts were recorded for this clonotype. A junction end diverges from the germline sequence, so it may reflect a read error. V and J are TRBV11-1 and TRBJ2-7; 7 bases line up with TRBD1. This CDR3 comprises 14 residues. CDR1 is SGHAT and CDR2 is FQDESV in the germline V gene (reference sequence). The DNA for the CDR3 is TGTGCCAGCAGCGACCTAGAAGGGACAGACGAGCAATACTTC. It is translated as CASSDLEGTDEQYF.

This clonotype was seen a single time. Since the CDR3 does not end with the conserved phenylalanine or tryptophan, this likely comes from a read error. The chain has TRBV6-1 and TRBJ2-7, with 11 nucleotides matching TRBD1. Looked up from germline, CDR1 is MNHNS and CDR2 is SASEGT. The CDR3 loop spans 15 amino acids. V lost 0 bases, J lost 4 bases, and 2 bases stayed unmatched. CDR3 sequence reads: CASSEAGTGGYEQYS. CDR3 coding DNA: TGTGCCAGCAGTGAAGCCGGGACAGGGGGTTACGAGCAGTACTCC.

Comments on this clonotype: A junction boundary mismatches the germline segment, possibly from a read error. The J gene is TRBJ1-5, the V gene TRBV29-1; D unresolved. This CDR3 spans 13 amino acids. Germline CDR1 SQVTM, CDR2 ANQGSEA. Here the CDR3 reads CSVKWGDNQLQNF. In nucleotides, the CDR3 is TGCAGCGTGAAATGGGGAGACAATCAGCTCCAGAATTTT.

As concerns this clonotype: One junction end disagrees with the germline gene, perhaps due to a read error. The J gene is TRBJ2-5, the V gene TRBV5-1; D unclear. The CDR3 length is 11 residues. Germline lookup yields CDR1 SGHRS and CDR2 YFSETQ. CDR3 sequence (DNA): TGCGCCAGGAGCTGGGGAGAGACCCAGTACTTC. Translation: CARSWGETQYF.

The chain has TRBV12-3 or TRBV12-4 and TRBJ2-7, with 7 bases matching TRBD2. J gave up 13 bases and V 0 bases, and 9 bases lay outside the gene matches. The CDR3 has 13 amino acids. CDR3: CASSLAGGYQRYF. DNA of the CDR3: TGTGCCAGCAGTTTAGCGGGAGGGTACCAGCGCTACTTC.

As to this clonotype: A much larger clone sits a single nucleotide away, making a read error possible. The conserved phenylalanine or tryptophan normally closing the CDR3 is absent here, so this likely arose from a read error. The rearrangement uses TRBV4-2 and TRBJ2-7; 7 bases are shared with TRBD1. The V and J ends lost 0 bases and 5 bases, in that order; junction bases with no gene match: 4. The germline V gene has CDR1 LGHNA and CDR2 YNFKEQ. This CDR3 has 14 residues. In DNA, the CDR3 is TGTGCCAGCAGCCAAGATCGAGGGGGCCACGAGCAGTACTTA. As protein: CASSQDRGGHEQYL.

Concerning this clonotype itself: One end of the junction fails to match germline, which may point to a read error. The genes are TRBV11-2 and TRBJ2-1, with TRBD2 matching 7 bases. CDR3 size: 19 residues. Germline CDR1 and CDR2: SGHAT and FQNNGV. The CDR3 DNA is TGCGCCAGCAACTTAGATGGGCGATTCAGCGGGACCCTTTACAATGGGCAGTTCTTC. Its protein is CASNLDGRFSGTLYNGQFF.

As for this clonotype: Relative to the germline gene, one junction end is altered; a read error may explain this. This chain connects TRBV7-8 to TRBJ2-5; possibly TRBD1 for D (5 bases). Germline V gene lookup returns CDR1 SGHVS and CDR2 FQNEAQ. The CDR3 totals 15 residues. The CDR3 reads CANSLNPQGVETQYF. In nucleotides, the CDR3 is TGTGCCAACAGCTTAAACCCACAAGGGGTAGAGACCCAGTACTTC.

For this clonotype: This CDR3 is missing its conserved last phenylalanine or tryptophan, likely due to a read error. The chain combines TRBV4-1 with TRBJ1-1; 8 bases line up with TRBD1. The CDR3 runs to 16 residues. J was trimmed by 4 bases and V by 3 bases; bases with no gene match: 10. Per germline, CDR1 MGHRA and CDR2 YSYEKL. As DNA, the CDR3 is TGCGCCAGCAGCCAGGATGTGCAGGGGGCGCCCACTGAAGCTTTCCTT. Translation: CASSQDVQGAPTEAFL.

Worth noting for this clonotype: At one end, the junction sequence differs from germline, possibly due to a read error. CDR3 bases: TGTGCCAGCACCACGGGACAGGGGAAGCAATACTTC. Translated: CASTTGQGKQYF. The chain carries TRBV12-3 or TRBV12-4 and TRBJ2-7, with 10 bases identical to TRBD1. The CDR3 is 12 residues long.

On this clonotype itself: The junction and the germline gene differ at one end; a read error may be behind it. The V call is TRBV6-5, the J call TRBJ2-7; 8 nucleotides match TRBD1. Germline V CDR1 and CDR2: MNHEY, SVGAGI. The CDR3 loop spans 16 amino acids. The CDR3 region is CVSSYGDRGHTYEKYF. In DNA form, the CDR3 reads TGTGTCAGCAGTTACGGAGACAGGGGACATACCTACGAGAAGTACTTC.

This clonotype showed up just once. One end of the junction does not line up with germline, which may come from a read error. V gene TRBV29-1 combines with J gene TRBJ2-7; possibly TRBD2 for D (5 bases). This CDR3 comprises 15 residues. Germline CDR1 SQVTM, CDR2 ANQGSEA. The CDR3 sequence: CSVEEEWDGSYEQYF. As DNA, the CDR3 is TGCAGCGTTGAAGAAGAATGGGATGGGAGCTACGAACAGTACTTC.

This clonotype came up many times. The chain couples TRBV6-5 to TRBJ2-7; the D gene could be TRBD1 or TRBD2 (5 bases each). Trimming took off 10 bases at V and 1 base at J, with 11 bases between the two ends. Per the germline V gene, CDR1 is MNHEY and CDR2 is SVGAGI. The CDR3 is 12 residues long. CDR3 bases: TGTGCCACTTCGGGACGGTCCTACGAGCAGTACTTC. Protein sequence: CATSGRSYEQYF.

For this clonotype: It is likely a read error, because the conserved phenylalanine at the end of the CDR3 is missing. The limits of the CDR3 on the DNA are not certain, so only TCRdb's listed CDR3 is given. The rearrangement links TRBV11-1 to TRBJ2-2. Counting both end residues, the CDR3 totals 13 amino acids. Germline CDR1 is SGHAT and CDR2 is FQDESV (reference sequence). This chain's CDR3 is CASSLIRFGELLC.

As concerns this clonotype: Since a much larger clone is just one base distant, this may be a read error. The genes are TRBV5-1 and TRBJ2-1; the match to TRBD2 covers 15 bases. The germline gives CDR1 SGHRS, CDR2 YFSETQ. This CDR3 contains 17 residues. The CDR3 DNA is TGCGCCAACAGCCCGGGGACTAGCGGGAGGCAATACAATGAGCAGTTCTTC. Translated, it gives CANSPGTSGRQYNEQFF.

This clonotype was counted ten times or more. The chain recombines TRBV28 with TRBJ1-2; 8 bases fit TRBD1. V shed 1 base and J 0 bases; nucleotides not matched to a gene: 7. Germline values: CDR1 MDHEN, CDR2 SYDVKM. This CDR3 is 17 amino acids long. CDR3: CASSLSAGGSTNYGYTF. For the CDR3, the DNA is TGTGCCAGCAGTTTATCGGCAGGGGGCAGCACTAACTATGGCTACACCTTC.

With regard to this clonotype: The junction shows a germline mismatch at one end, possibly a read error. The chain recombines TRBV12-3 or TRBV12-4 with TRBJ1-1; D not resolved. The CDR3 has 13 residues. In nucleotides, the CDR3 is TGTGCAAGCAGTATCAGCACCTTCACTGAAGCTTTCTTT. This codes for CASSISTFTEAFF.

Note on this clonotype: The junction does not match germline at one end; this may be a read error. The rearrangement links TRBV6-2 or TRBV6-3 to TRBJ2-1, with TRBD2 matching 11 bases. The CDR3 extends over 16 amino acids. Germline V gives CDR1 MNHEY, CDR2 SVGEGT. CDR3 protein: CASNYQLAGGKNEQFF. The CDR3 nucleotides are TGTGCCAGCAATTACCAGTTAGCGGGAGGGAAGAATGAGCAGTTCTTC.

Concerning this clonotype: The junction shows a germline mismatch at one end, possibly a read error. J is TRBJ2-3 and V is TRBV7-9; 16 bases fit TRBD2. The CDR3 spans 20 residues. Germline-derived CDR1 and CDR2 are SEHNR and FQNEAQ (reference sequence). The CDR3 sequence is CASNWPPGLAGGQASDTQYF. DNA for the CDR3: TGTGCAAGCAACTGGCCCCCGGGACTAGCGGGAGGGCAGGCTTCAGATACGCAGTATTTT.

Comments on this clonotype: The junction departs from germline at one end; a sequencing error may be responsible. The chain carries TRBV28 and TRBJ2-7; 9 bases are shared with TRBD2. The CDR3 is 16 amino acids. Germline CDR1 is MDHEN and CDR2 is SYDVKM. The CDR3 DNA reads TGTGCCAGCCCAAAGGACACAGCGGGAGGCCTGGACGACCAGTACTTC. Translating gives CASPKDTAGGLDDQYF.

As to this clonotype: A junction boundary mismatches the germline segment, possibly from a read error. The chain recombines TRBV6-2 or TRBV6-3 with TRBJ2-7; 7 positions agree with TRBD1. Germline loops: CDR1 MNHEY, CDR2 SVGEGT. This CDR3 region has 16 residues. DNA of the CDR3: TGTGCCAGCAGTTACCGACCGACAGGGCCCTACTGCGAGAAGTACTTC. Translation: CASSYRPTGPYCEKYF.

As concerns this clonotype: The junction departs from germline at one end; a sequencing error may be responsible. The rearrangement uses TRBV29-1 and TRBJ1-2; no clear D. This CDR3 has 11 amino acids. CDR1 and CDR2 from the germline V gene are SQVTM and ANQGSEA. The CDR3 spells CNVDWDYGYTF. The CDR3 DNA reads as TGCAACGTTGACTGGGATTATGGCTACACCTTC.

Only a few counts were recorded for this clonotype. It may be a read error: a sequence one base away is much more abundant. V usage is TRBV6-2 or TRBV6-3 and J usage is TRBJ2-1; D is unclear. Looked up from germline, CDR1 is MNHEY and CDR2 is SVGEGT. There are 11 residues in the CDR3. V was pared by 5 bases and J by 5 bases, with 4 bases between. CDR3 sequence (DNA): TGTGCCAGCAGTCACCACAATGAGCAGTTCTTC. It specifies CASSHHNEQFF.

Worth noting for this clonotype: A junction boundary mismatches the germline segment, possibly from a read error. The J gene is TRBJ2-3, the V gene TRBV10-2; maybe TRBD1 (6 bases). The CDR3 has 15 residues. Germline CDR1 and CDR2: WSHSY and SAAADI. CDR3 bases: TGCGTCAGCATGCCAGGGGATTGGGTCACAGATACCCAGTATTTT. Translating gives CVSMPGDWVTDTQYF.

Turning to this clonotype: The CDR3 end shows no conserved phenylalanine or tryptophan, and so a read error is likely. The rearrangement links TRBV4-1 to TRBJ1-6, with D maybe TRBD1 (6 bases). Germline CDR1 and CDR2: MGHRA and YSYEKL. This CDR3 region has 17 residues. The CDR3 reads CASSQDRGRGRGSPLHL. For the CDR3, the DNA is TGTGCCAGCAGCCAAGACCGGGGACGGGGGCGTGGGTCACCCCTCCACTTA.

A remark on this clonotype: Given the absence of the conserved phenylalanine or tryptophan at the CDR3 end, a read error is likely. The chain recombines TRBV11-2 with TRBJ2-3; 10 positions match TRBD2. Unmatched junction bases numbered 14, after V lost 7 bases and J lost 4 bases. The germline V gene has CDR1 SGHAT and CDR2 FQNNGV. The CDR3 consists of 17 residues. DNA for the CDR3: TGTGCCAGCACCGAGCAGGTTTCTAGCGGGAGCTCAGATACGCAGTATTAT. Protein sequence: CASTEQVSSGSSDTQYY.

CDR3 DNA sequence: TGCAGCGCATCAGGGGAGTGGGCTATGAACACTGAAGCTTTCTTT. It yields the protein CSASGEWAMNTEAFF. V and J are TRBV29-1 and TRBJ1-1, with a possible D match to TRBD1 (6 bases). The CDR3 consists of 15 residues. The germline V gene has CDR1 SQVTM and CDR2 ANQGSEA. Trimming left V 7 bases short and J 0 bases short, with 18 bases between.

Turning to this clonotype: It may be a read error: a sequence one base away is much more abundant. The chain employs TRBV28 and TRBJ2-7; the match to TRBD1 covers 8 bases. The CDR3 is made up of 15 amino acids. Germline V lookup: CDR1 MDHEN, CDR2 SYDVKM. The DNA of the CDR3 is TGTGCCAGCAGTTTAGACAGGGGACGCTTTCACGAGCAGCACTTC. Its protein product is CASSLDRGRFHEQHF.

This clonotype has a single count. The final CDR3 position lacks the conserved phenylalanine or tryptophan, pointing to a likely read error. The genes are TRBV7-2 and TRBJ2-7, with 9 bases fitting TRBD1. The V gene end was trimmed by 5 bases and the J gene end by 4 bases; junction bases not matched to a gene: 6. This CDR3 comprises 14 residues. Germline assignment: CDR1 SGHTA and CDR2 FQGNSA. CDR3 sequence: CASSRRDREYEQYS. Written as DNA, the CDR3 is TGTGCCAGCAGCCGCCGGGACAGGGAGTACGAGCAGTACTCC.